Presented here are 14 T cell receptor beta chains from one specimen sequenced in a study of tumor and adjacent non-tumor tissue in lung cancer. No cell sorting was done before RNA was extracted from the tissue. This non-tumor lung sample came from over 3 cm beyond the tumor edge. A modified ARM-PCR protocol with three rounds of nested PCR amplified TCRbeta. In TCRdb, the multiplex PCR reads were re-called with MiXCR into one record per CDR3 protein. The sample carries 100,000 or so distinct CDR3 sequences, 75% to 85% recorded once. The sequenced sample consisted of distant non-tumor lung tissue. The receptors stem from a man aged 60-69 years with small cell lung cancer.

The gene calls are TRBV6-5 and TRBJ2-2; 7 nucleotides agree with TRBD1. The CDR3 covers 14 residues. Germline V gives CDR1 MNHEY, CDR2 SVGAGI. J lost 9 bases, V lost 6 bases, and 10 bases had no gene match. In nucleotides, the CDR3 is TGTGCCAGCAGAGTGACAGGGAACATCAGGGAGCTGTTTTTT. It translates to CASRVTGNIRELFF.

This clonotype occurred once. Sequence at one end of the junction differs from germline and may be a read error. V gene TRBV24-1 combines with J gene TRBJ2-3, with TRBD1 matching over 9 bases. The CDR3 has 18 residues. Germline lookup yields CDR1 KGHDR and CDR2 SFDVKD. The CDR3 is CATSDPTGTGTCTDMQYF. The CDR3, as DNA: TGTGCCACCAGTGACCCTACCGGGACAGGGACTTGTACAGATATGCAGTATTTT.

Many counts were recorded for this clonotype. This sequence joins TRBV7-8 and TRBJ1-2; TRBD1 matches at 11 bases. The CDR3 consists of 15 residues. Trimming cost V 4 bases and J 5 bases; bases outside gene matches: 6. CDR1 is SGHVS, CDR2 FQNEAQ, per germline. In DNA, the CDR3 is TGTGCCAGCAGCTCCCGGGACAGGGGGGGGTATGGCTACACCTTC. Translation: CASSSRDRGGYGYTF. Supplemented by reference TRBV7-8 and TRBJ1-2, the full variable domain reads GAGVSQSPRYKVAKRGQDVALRCDPISGHVSLFWYQQALGQGPEFLTYFQNEAQLDKSGLPSDRFFAERPEGSVSTLKIQRTQQEDSAVYLCASSSRDRGGYGYTFGSGTRLTVV.

Worth noting for this clonotype: One junction end disagrees with the germline gene, perhaps due to a read error. J is TRBJ2-5 and V is TRBV28; D might be TRBD2 (7 bases). The CDR3 sequence is 13 residues long. Germline CDR1 reads MDHEN; CDR2 reads SYDVKM. CDR3 sequence: CASTGGRGETEYF. CDR3 in DNA: TGTGCCAGCACCGGGGGGCGCGGAGAGACCGAGTACTTC. Full variable domain (outside the CDR3, taken from reference TRBV28 and TRBJ2-5): DVKVTQSSRYLVKRTGEKVFLECVQDMDHENMFWYRQDPGLGLRLIYFSYDVKMKEKGDIPEGYSVSREKKERFSLILESASTNQTSMYLCASTGGRGETEYFGPGTRLLVL.

Comments on this clonotype: Sequence at one end of the junction differs from germline and may be a read error. The chain has TRBV2 and TRBJ1-1; 7 bases match TRBD1. Germline lookup yields CDR1 SNHLY and CDR2 FYNNEI. CDR3 size: 13 residues. CDR3 sequence (DNA): TGTGTCAGCGGACGCCAGGGGGGAACTGAAGCTTTCTTT. Protein product: CVSGRQGGTEAFF.

As concerns this clonotype: The CDR3 does not end in the conserved phenylalanine or tryptophan, so this is likely a read error. This chain joins TRBV6-1 and TRBJ1-2; maybe TRBD1 (5 bases). The CDR3 runs to 13 residues. V was trimmed by 7 bases and J by 4 bases, leaving 13 bases between them. Germline V CDR1 and CDR2: MNHNS, SASEGT. CDR3 region: CASTSTVIYGYTS. CDR3 DNA sequence: TGTGCCAGCACCTCGACAGTTATCTATGGCTACACCTCC.

As for this clonotype: An end of the junction does not agree with germline; a read error may underlie this. The chain is built from TRBV6-5 and TRBJ2-2; no clear D gene. The V gene's germline CDR1 is MNHEY and CDR2 SVGAGI. The CDR3 runs to 15 residues. CDR3 in amino acids: CASSPSIEATGQLFF. DNA of the CDR3: TGTGCCAGCTCCCCCAGTATTGAGGCCACCGGGCAGCTGTTCTTC.

The chain carries TRBV4-1 and TRBJ1-5, with TRBD1 matching 8 bases. V gave up 3 bases and J gave up 13 bases; unmatched junction bases: 23. The CDR3 is 18 amino acids. The V gene's germline CDR1 is MGHRA and CDR2 YSYEKL. CDR3 region: CASSHVGVTGVGNQLQHF. The CDR3 nucleotides read TGCGCCAGCAGCCATGTGGGAGTGACAGGGGTAGGCAATCAGCTTCAGCATTTT.

This CDR3 is CASSQDNSGANVLTF. The CDR3 nucleotides read TGTGCCAGCAGCCAGGATAACTCTGGGGCCAACGTCCTGACTTTC. The chain carries TRBV4-2 and TRBJ2-6; D gene uncertain. This CDR3 contains 15 residues. Per germline, CDR1 LGHNA and CDR2 YNFKEQ. V was trimmed by 3 bases and J by 0 bases, leaving 6 bases between them.

The chain uses TRBV6-2 or TRBV6-3 and TRBJ2-7, with TRBD2 identical over 9 bases. In germline, CDR1 is MNHEY, CDR2 SVGEGT. The trim removed 7 bases at V and 10 bases at J, leaving 14 bases unmatched. This CDR3 region has 14 residues. CDR3 loop: CASKIAGAPKNQYF. Here the CDR3 DNA reads TGTGCCAGCAAGATAGCGGGAGCCCCTAAGAACCAGTACTTC.

V is TRBV29-1 and J is TRBJ2-7, with 8 bases that match TRBD2. The CDR3 totals 14 residues. The J segment lost 3 bases and the V segment lost 8 bases, leaving 12 bases of the junction unmatched. Germline CDR1 SQVTM, CDR2 ANQGSEA. The CDR3 sequence: CSIGGTSGSYEQYF. CDR3 in DNA: TGCAGCATTGGAGGGACTAGTGGGAGCTACGAGCAGTACTTC.

For this clonotype: This is likely a read error, given that the CDR3 carries no conserved phenylalanine or tryptophan at its end. The chain joins TRBV24-1 to TRBJ1-5; D is possibly TRBD1 (5 bases). V was trimmed by 8 bases and J by 4 bases, leaving 20 bases between them. The germline V gene encodes CDR1 KGHDR and CDR2 SFDVKD. This CDR3 is built from 16 residues. The CDR3 DNA sequence: TGTGCCACCAATGTCGTACCGGGGCGGTTTAATCAGCCCCAGCATTAT. The encoded protein is CATNVVPGRFNQPQHY.

In regard to this clonotype: A much larger clone sits a single nucleotide away, making a read error possible. This sequence joins TRBV4-2 and TRBJ1-1; weak D call: TRBD1 (6 bases). Trimming cost V 0 bases and J 7 bases, with 15 bases left between them. The CDR3 consists of 15 residues. In germline, CDR1 is LGHNA, CDR2 YNFKEQ. In DNA form, the CDR3 reads TGTGCCAGCAGCCAAGATTGGGGGGCCGTCGGTGAAGCTTTCTTT. Amino acid sequence: CASSQDWGAVGEAFF.

This clonotype was found once. One junction end does not reproduce the germline sequence, and a read error may be involved. The chain has TRBV6-1 and TRBJ2-5, with 9 bases that match TRBD1. Germline V CDR1 and CDR2: MNHNS, SASEGT. The CDR3 totals 16 residues. CDR3 residues: CASSGTAGTGQGTQYF. In DNA form, the CDR3 reads TGTGCCAGCAGTGGAACAGCCGGGACAGGGCAAGGGACCCAGTACTTC.